These T cell receptor beta chains were read from a single sample in a study of shared clonotypes between healthy human individuals. Profiled with immunoSEQ multiplex PCR; TCRdb holds only in-frame clones, not every one. This sample has fewer than 600,000 clones; over 60% occur once, and the top ten carry around 12%. Sequences were obtained from PBMCs. These receptors were collected from a woman in her forties in good health. Some clones in this sample may be carry-over from other donors' samples. CDR3s include the opening cysteine and the closing phenylalanine or tryptophan.

v_gene: TRBV28; j_gene: TRBJ1-1; CDR3aa: CASNPLADREAFF
v_gene: TRBV5-1; j_gene: TRBJ2-3; CDR3aa: CASSSPGADTQYF
v_gene: TRBV5-8; j_gene: TRBJ1-5; CDR3aa: CASSLGQTLNQPQHF
v_gene: TRBV14; j_gene: TRBJ2-5; CDR3aa: CASSQDPSSPETQYF
v_gene: TRBV18; j_gene: TRBJ2-5; CDR3aa: CASSPTGSETQYF
v_gene: TRBV18; j_gene: TRBJ1-1; CDR3aa: CASSPQGVGNTEAFF
v_gene: TRBV7-9; j_gene: TRBJ1-5; CDR3aa: CASSSDRTGGSQPQHF
v_gene: TRBV19; j_gene: TRBJ2-1; CDR3aa: CASTRGLAANEQFF
v_gene: TRBV5-1; j_gene: TRBJ1-1; CDR3aa: CASSRERDDREAFF
v_gene: TRBV27; j_gene: TRBJ2-2; CDR3aa: CASSVQSQGRRGELFF
v_gene: TRBV15; j_gene: TRBJ1-5; CDR3aa: CATSRDRGVQPQHF
v_gene: TRBV7-9; j_gene: TRBJ2-7; CDR3aa: CASSPSSGTGADSEQYF
v_gene: TRBV9; j_gene: TRBJ2-1; CDR3aa: CASSVGGLAGNNEQFF
v_gene: TRBV2; j_gene: TRBJ1-2; CDR3aa: CASIPTGGSGYTF
v_gene: TRBV28; j_gene: TRBJ1-4; CDR3aa: CASSAGGAEKLFF
v_gene: TRBV7-8; j_gene: TRBJ2-6; CDR3aa: CASSLTGTAGSGANVLTF
v_gene: TRBV19; j_gene: TRBJ1-2; CDR3aa: CASRAALHGYTF
v_gene: TRBV6-5; j_gene: TRBJ2-3; CDR3aa: CASSYVAADTQYF
v_gene: TRBV29-1; j_gene: TRBJ1-2; CDR3aa: CSVTGPNYGYTF
v_gene: TRBV5-4; j_gene: TRBJ2-1; CDR3aa: CASRTGLAGDRVRNEQFF
v_gene: TRBV30; j_gene: TRBJ2-1; CDR3aa: CAWSVSGEQFF
v_gene: TRBV5-5; j_gene: TRBJ2-7; CDR3aa: CASSRAGQYEQYF
v_gene: TRBV27; j_gene: TRBJ2-7; CDR3aa: CASKVTPGGYEQYF
v_gene: TRBV30; j_gene: TRBJ1-1; CDR3aa: CAWSALTGNTEAFF
v_gene: TRBV6-1; j_gene: TRBJ2-7; CDR3aa: CASSESGDPYEQYF
v_gene: TRBV6-4; j_gene: TRBJ2-1; CDR3aa: CASSNGTSGSDEQFF
v_gene: TRBV6-5; j_gene: TRBJ2-7; CDR3aa: CASSRTGTGGYEQYF
v_gene: TRBV7-8; j_gene: TRBJ2-2; CDR3aa: CASSQGGLGAAFPAMSTGELFF
v_gene: TRBV4-2; j_gene: TRBJ1-5; CDR3aa: CASCQDQGSHQPQQF
v_gene: TRBV5-4; j_gene: TRBJ1-3; CDR3aa: CASSSTISQTGNTIYF
v_gene: TRBV27; j_gene: TRBJ1-4; CDR3aa: CASSTTGGLTNEKLFF
v_gene: TRBV7-2; j_gene: TRBJ2-7; CDR3aa: CASRYTGTHEQYF
v_gene: TRBV18; j_gene: TRBJ1-1; CDR3aa: CASSSFAEVNTEAFF
v_gene: TRBV10-2; j_gene: TRBJ2-7; CDR3aa: CASSELTGGGPREQYF
v_gene: TRBV30; j_gene: TRBJ2-6; CDR3aa: CAGRSGANVLTF
v_gene: TRBV18; j_gene: TRBJ1-4; CDR3aa: CASSAGTQNEKLFF
v_gene: TRBV15; j_gene: TRBJ1-5; CDR3aa: CATSRDPQASYQPQHF
v_gene: TRBV19; j_gene: TRBJ1-4; CDR3aa: CASSDRTATNEKLFF
v_gene: TRBV6-1; j_gene: TRBJ2-2; CDR3aa: CAGTGTSLNTGELFF
v_gene: TRBV13; j_gene: TRBJ2-1; CDR3aa: CASSSPLRNDNEQFF
v_gene: TRBV19; j_gene: TRBJ2-1; CDR3aa: CASSIGDSWEQFF
v_gene: TRBV5-1; j_gene: TRBJ2-7; CDR3aa: CASSPTSGESSYEQYF
v_gene: TRBV2; j_gene: TRBJ2-7; CDR3aa: CASLDRTYEQYF
v_gene: TRBV19; j_gene: TRBJ2-5; CDR3aa: CASRQGETQYF
v_gene: TRBV19; j_gene: TRBJ1-1; CDR3aa: CASSTPTVNTEAFF
v_gene: TRBV19; j_gene: TRBJ2-1; CDR3aa: CASSMWTGGVNEQFF
v_gene: TRBV5-1; j_gene: TRBJ2-1; CDR3aa: CASSLSGLAGLEQFF
v_gene: TRBV18; j_gene: TRBJ2-1; CDR3aa: CASSPRTGRDYNEQFF
v_gene: TRBV4-1; j_gene: TRBJ2-1; CDR3aa: CASSPRGAIDEQFF
v_gene: TRBV5-1; j_gene: TRBJ1-1; CDR3aa: CASSLEYLGDEAFF
v_gene: TRBV5-1; j_gene: TRBJ1-1; CDR3aa: CASSLNSGDGGTEAFF
v_gene: TRBV28; j_gene: TRBJ1-1; CDR3aa: CASREQGNKNTEAFF
v_gene: TRBV6-5; j_gene: TRBJ2-3; CDR3aa: CASSYAGSTDTQYF